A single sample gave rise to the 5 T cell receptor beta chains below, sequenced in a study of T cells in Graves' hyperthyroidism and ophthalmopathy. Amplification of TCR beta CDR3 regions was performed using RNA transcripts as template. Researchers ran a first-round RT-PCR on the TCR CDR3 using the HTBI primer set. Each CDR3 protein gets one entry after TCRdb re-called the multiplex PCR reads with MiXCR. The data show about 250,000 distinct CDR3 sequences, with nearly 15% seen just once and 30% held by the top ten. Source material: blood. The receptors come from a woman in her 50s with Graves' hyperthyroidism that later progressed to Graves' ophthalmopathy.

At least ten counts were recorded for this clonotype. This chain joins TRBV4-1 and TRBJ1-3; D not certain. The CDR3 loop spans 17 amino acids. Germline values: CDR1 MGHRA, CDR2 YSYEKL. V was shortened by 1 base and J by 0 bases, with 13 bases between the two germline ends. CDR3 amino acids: CASSQVSFTYSGNTIYF. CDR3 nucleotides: TGCGCCAGCAGCCAAGTCTCCTTCACCTACTCTGGAAACACCATATATTTT.

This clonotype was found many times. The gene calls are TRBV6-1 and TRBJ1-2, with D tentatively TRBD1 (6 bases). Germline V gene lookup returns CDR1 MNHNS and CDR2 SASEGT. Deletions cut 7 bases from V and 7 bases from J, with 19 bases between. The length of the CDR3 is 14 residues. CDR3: CASISTGQGPGYTF. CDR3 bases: TGTGCCAGCATCTCTACGGGGCAGGGGCCTGGCTACACCTTC.

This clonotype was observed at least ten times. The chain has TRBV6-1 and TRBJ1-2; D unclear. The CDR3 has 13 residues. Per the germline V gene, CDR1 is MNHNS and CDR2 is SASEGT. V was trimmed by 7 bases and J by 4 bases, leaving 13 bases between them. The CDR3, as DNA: TGTGCCAGCAATCTTAATCGGTCCTATGGCTACACCTTC. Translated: CASNLNRSYGYTF.

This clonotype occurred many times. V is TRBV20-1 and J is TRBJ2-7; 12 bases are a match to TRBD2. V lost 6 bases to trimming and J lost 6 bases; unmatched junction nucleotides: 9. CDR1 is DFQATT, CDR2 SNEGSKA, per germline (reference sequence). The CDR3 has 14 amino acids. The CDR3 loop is CSALTSGGFGEQYF. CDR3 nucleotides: TGCAGTGCCTTGACTAGCGGGGGTTTCGGCGAGCAGTACTTC.

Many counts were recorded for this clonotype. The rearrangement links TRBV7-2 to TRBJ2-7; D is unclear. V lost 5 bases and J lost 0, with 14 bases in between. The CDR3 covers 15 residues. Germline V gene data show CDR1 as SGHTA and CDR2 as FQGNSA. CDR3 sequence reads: CASSPHSGLSYEQYF. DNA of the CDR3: TGTGCCAGCAGCCCCCATTCCGGTCTCTCCTACGAGCAGTACTTC. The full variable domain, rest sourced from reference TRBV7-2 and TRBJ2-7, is GAGVSQSPSNKVTEKGKDVELRCDPISGHTALYWYRQSLGQGLEFLIYFQGNSAPDKSGLPSDRFSAERTGGSVSTLTIQRTQQEDSAVYLCASSPHSGLSYEQYFGPGTRLTVT.